This entry concerns a single T cell receptor (beta chain). Its cognate antigen is unknown. Within the sample, other DNA sequences also encode this same CDR3. The germline gives CDR1 MDHEN, CDR2 SYDVKM. The CDR3 runs to 15 residues. The V segment lost 3 bases and the J segment 0 bases; nucleotides outside the gene matches: 5. The data were produced by immunoSEQ multiplex PCR, yet TCRdb's version contains in-frame clones alone and is incomplete. The sample comprises about 1.9 million clones, approximately 92% of which are singletons, and more than 1.5% rests with the top ten. The data were taken from a study of shared clonotypes between healthy human individuals. Study results and limitations: Measured sharing among donors was expected to vary with sequencing depth.

Naive CD8 cells were CD45RO-negative, positively selected for CCR7, excluding terminally differentiated effector memory CD45RA+ cells. The clonotype originates from a man in his late teens or twenties in good health. Some clones in this sample may be carry-over from other donors' samples. Material for sequencing was naive CD8+ T cells from PBMCs. The gene calls are TRBV28 and TRBJ2-7; 7 bases are shared with TRBD2. This CDR3 is CASSLIAGSSYEQYF. The CDR3 DNA reads as TGTGCCAGCAGTTTGATAGCGGGCAGCTCCTACGAGCAGTACTTC.